One and the same sample provided the 24 T cell receptor beta chains below, sequenced in a study of human T cells and chemical hapten exposure (dated by TCRdb to the early 2020s). The time point label, read with the paper, signifies: patch test 1, 2 weeks after DPC sensitization. The treatment or condition label corresponds to: therapeutic diphenylcyclopropenone sensitization with weekly scalp DPC. To prepare the library, RACE was applied. TCRdb names NextSeq 500 as the instrument used. Using fastp at Q25 and MiXCR, TCRdb reprocessed the public reads and kept productive beta chains. Rows are unified per CDR3 protein, each entry keeping the most common DNA and genes. In all, the sample holds about 14,000 distinct CDR3 sequences, and 16% of those were seen once. 5.5% to 8% of the sample rests with the top ten. The input for sequencing was whole blood, taken in connection with sensitization to the hapten diphenylcyclopropenone (DPC). These receptors were obtained from a woman aged 30 to 39 with alopecia areata. Some clones in this sample may be carry-over from other donors' samples.

This clonotype was observed many times. V usage is TRBV4-3 and J usage is TRBJ2-2, with 12 bases matching TRBD2. Losses at the gene ends were 2 bases for V and 6 bases for J; bases not matched to a gene: 13. CDR1 is LGHNA, CDR2 YSLEER, per germline. The CDR3 consists of 19 residues. CDR3 amino acids: CASSQSGERLAGVSGELFF. CDR3 nucleotide sequence: TGCGCCAGCAGCCAATCCGGTGAACGACTAGCGGGAGTATCCGGGGAGCTGTTTTTT.

This clonotype was picked up many times. The CDR3 region is CATSILPGGSYNEQFF. The CDR3, as DNA: TGTGCCACCAGCATCTTACCAGGGGGCTCCTACAATGAGCAGTTCTTC. This chain connects TRBV15 to TRBJ2-1, with 7 bases that match TRBD1. CDR1 is LNHNV, CDR2 YYDKDF, per germline (reference sequence). There are 16 residues in the CDR3. J gave up 0 bases and V 4 bases, and 6 bases lay outside the gene matches.

This clonotype was counted at least ten times. This chain uses TRBV3-1 with TRBJ1-5; 7 bases align to TRBD1. The length of the CDR3 is 15 residues. V was clipped by 2 bases and J by 4 bases; unmatched bases: 5. The germline V gene encodes CDR1 LGHDT and CDR2 YNNKEL (reference sequence). CDR3 sequence: CASSQNRGANQPQHF. Here the CDR3 DNA reads TGTGCCAGCAGCCAAAACAGGGGAGCGAATCAGCCCCAGCATTTT.

This clonotype was seen ten or more times. This rearrangement joins TRBV7-6 to TRBJ1-6, with 7 positions matching TRBD1. Germline CDR1 and CDR2: SGHVS and FNYEAQ. Losses at the gene ends were 5 bases for V and 6 bases for J; bases not matched to a gene: 7. This CDR3 spans 15 amino acids. The CDR3 loop reads CASSTRQGRNSPLHF. CDR3 coding DNA: TGTGCCAGCAGCACGAGACAGGGACGTAATTCACCCCTCCACTTT.

This clonotype showed up just once. V gene TRBV12-3 or TRBV12-4 combines with J gene TRBJ2-7; D unclear. The CDR3 length is 17 residues. V was cut by 5 bases and J by 3 bases, with 23 bases left in between. In nucleotides, the CDR3 is TGTGCCAGCAGTCCGAAATACTCGGCCACGAGGTTCTACGAGCAGTACTTC. Its protein product is CASSPKYSATRFYEQYF.

The rearrangement joins TRBV20-1 to TRBJ1-5; TRBD1 agrees at 7 bases. Germline V gives CDR1 DFQATT, CDR2 SNEGSKA (reference sequence). The length of the CDR3 is 14 residues. V lost 1 base to trimming and J lost 4 bases; unmatched junction nucleotides: 4. CDR3 coding DNA: TGCAGTGCTAGAGGGCAGGGGGAGAATCAGCCCCAGCATTTT. Translation gives CSARGQGENQPQHF.

The table lists this clonotype with many counts. The CDR3 loop reads CASSVGPDQETQYF. The DNA for the CDR3 is TGTGCCAGCAGCGTAGGCCCTGACCAAGAGACCCAGTACTTC. The V call is TRBV9, the J call TRBJ2-5; D gene ambiguous. Trimming took 0 bases from V and 0 from J, leaving 6 bases between them. CDR3 size: 14 residues. Germline values: CDR1 SGDLS, CDR2 YYNGEE.

This clonotype turned up a few times. The chain is built from TRBV6-5 and TRBJ2-5; D might be TRBD2 (5 bases). The CDR3 totals 11 residues. Per germline, CDR1 MNHEY and CDR2 SVGAGI. V was clipped by 10 bases and J by 5 bases, with 11 bases between them. The CDR3 coding sequence is TGTGCCACCGGTCGGAGGGAGACCCAGTACTTC. Protein: CATGRRETQYF.

The chain uses TRBV18 and TRBJ2-1; no reliable D call. CDR1 and CDR2 (germline): KGHSH, LQKENI. Trimming removed 3 bases from V and 13 bases from J, with 10 bases in between. There are 11 residues in the CDR3. Written as DNA, the CDR3 is TGTGCCAGCTCACCTGAGGCAACCCAGTTCTTC. It encodes CASSPEATQFF. The variable domain in full, completed from reference TRBV18 and TRBJ2-1, reads NAGVMQNPRHLVRRRGQEARLRCSPMKGHSHVYWYRQLPEEGLKFMVYLQKENIIDESGMPKERFSAEFPKEGPSILRIQQVVRGDSAAYFCASSPEATQFFGPGTRLTVL.

This clonotype is medium-sized by share. This sequence joins TRBV20-1 and TRBJ2-3; TRBD2 matches at 8 bases. Germline CDR1 reads DFQATT; CDR2 reads SNEGSKA (reference sequence). J was trimmed by 0 bases and V by 3 bases; bases with no gene match: 5. This CDR3 has 15 residues. In nucleotides, the CDR3 is TGCAGTGCTAGTCCTAGCGGGTTTAGCACAGATACGCAGTATTTT. This codes for CSASPSGFSTDTQYF.

This chain uses TRBV4-1 with TRBJ1-6; 7 positions match TRBD1. V trimming: 0 bases; J trimming: 7 bases; junction bases outside the gene matches: 0. The CDR3 is 14 amino acids. Germline V lookup: CDR1 MGHRA, CDR2 YSYEKL. The CDR3 sequence: CASSQEQGNSPLHF. CDR3 nucleotides: TGCGCCAGCAGCCAAGAACAGGGGAATTCACCCCTCCACTTT.

Sample share makes this clonotype medium-sized. The chain uses TRBV6-2 or TRBV6-3 and TRBJ1-3; no clear D. V was pared by 7 bases and J by 0 bases, with 10 bases between. Germline CDR1 and CDR2: MNHEY and SVGEGT. The CDR3 spans 14 residues. CDR3 sequence: CASIWRNSGNTIYF. The CDR3 nucleotides are TGTGCCAGCATTTGGCGAAACTCTGGAAACACCATATATTTT.

The V and J genes are TRBV20-1 and TRBJ1-6; possible D gene TRBD1, 5 bases. This CDR3 is built from 14 residues. CDR1 and CDR2 (germline): DFQATT, SNEGSKA (reference sequence). Trimming shortened V by 3 bases and J by 5 bases, and 11 bases separated the two germline ends. This CDR3 is CSASRGADNSPLHF. DNA for the CDR3: TGCAGTGCTAGCCGGGGCGCGGATAATTCACCCCTCCACTTT.

This clonotype was counted at least ten times. The chain employs TRBV5-1 and TRBJ1-1, with D possibly being TRBD1 (6 bases). The CDR3 consists of 15 residues. Germline CDR1 SGHRS, CDR2 YFSETQ. V lost 4 bases, J lost 4 bases, and 17 bases lay in between. CDR3 nucleotides: TGCGCCAGCAGCCCGTTGGGGGCGTTGGGCACTGAAGCTTTCTTT. Encoded protein: CASSPLGALGTEAFF.

J is TRBJ2-3 and V is TRBV27; D possibly uses TRBD1 or TRBD2 (5 bases each). The V end lost 3 bases, the J end lost 2 bases, and 6 bases lay between the germline ends. This CDR3 spans 13 amino acids. Germline loops: CDR1 MNHEY, CDR2 SMNVEV (reference sequence). The DNA for the CDR3 is TGTGCCAGCAGTTTGGGGGTCACAGATACGCAGTATTTT. The encoded protein is CASSLGVTDTQYF.

This sequence joins TRBV29-1 and TRBJ2-1; D gene ambiguous. The ends were cut back, 7 bases at V and 8 bases at J, with 9 bases in the middle. The CDR3 consists of 10 residues. Germline-derived CDR1 and CDR2 are SQVTM and ANQGSEA. CDR3 residues: CSAHVHEQFF. The CDR3 DNA sequence: TGCAGCGCGCATGTCCATGAGCAGTTCTTC.

The chain uses TRBV5-1 and TRBJ2-7; D not certain. Trimming pared 0 bases from V and 3 bases from J, leaving 4 bases between. The CDR3 is made up of 12 amino acids. The V gene's germline CDR1 is SGHRS and CDR2 YFSETQ. The CDR3 nucleotides are TGCGCCAGCAGCTTGGCCAACTACGAGCAGTACTTC. Translated, it gives CASSLANYEQYF.

This clonotype showed up many times. The rearrangement uses TRBV4-2 and TRBJ1-2; no clear D. Trimming shortened V by 1 base and J by 2 bases, and 14 bases separated the two germline ends. Germline V lookup: CDR1 LGHNA, CDR2 YNFKEQ. The CDR3 is 16 amino acids. CDR3 protein: CASSQGFGLGNYGYTF. CDR3 in DNA: TGTGCCAGCAGCCAAGGTTTCGGGTTAGGGAACTATGGCTACACCTTC.

The rearrangement links TRBV6-6 to TRBJ2-3, with 9 bases identical to TRBD1. CDR3 length: 15 amino acids. CDR1 is MNHNY, CDR2 SVGAGI, per germline (reference sequence). V gave up 6 bases and J gave up 3 bases; unmatched junction bases: 7. The CDR3 DNA is TGTGCCAGCAGGGGGATACAGGGGGCGACAGATACGCAGTATTTT. Its protein product is CASRGIQGATDTQYF.

The chain employs TRBV15 and TRBJ1-1; 10 bases are a match to TRBD1. V shed 6 bases and J 4 bases; nucleotides not matched to a gene: 5. This CDR3 has 14 amino acids. Germline assignment: CDR1 LNHNV and CDR2 YYDKDF (reference sequence). CDR3 DNA: TGTGCCACCAGGACGGACAGGGGGGGCACTGAAGCTTTCTTT. Its protein is CATRTDRGGTEAFF.

The table lists this clonotype with many counts. The chain recombines TRBV2 with TRBJ2-3; 8 nucleotides align to TRBD1. The CDR3 has 14 amino acids. From germline, CDR1 is SNHLY and CDR2 FYNNEI. The ends lost 5 bases at V and 3 bases at J; junction bases unmatched: 4. CDR3 DNA: TGTGCCAGCAGTTTGCAGGGGGCGACAGATACGCAGTATTTT. It encodes CASSLQGATDTQYF.

By sample fraction, this clonotype is medium-sized (0.01 to 0.1%). The rearrangement uses TRBV11-1 and TRBJ2-1; 7 bases fit TRBD1. The CDR3 runs to 15 residues. The germline V gene has CDR1 SGHAT and CDR2 FQDESV (reference sequence). After removal of 1 base from V and 2 bases from J, the junction contained 2 bases not matched to a gene. CDR3 nucleotides: TGTGCCAGCAGCTTAGTTGGGACAGCCTACAATGAGCAGTTCTTC. Protein sequence: CASSLVGTAYNEQFF.

This clonotype has at least ten counts. This chain links TRBV7-8 with TRBJ1-6, with D unclear. Germline CDR1 is SGHVS and CDR2 is FQNEAQ. The CDR3 has 13 residues. Trimming shortened V by 1 base and J by 6 bases, and 4 bases separated the two germline ends. The CDR3: CASSLGGNSPLHF. The DNA of the CDR3 is TGTGCCAGCAGCTTAGGTGGTAATTCACCCCTCCACTTT.

This clonotype was seen many times. The chain is built from TRBV11-3 and TRBJ2-5; D unclear. The V end was cut by 1 base, the J end by 1 base, with 13 bases between. The CDR3 covers 16 residues. Per germline, CDR1 SGHNT and CDR2 YENEEA. The DNA of the CDR3 is TGTGCCAGCAGCTTAGGGGAATTTGGCAGCCAAGAGACCCAGTACTTC. Amino acids: CASSLGEFGSQETQYF.